A single T cell receptor beta chain is shown here with its context. What it binds is not known. Method: immunoSEQ multiplex PCR; TCRdb's copy keeps in-frame clones and lacks some. The table lists approximately 110,000 clones, 92% of them singletons, with about 1.2% in the top ten. This specimen comes from a study of T cell responses to AZD1222 COVID-19 vaccine. The overall study: Pooled in the analysis were second doses at about 4 or about 12 weeks.

Study-wide results and limits: Only 5 or 6 people who got AZD1222 tested seropositive at baseline. Donors were mostly white British, more females; clonal diversity possibly underestimated.

Sequencing used peripheral blood, obtained on day 0 of AZD1222 vaccination. The origin of this receptor is an adult in good health.

CDR3 sequence (DNA): TGTGCCAGCAGTGACTTGTCCGGTAGCAATCAGCCCCAGCATTTT. Protein sequence: CASSDLSGSNQPQHF. V is TRBV2 and J is TRBJ1-5, with unresolved D. The germline CDR1 and CDR2 sequences are SNHLY and FYNNEI. The CDR3 length is 15 residues. The V and J ends lost 3 bases and 0 bases respectively, with 9 bases between them.